This T cell receptor (beta chain) was recorded in a study of T cell responses to AZD1222 COVID-19 vaccine. Study findings and constraints: Of the AZD1222 recipients, only six were seropositive at baseline. Epitopes outside B.1.351 and B.1.1.7 mutated regions reportedly drew nearly half of spike TCRs.

Sequencing was performed with immunoSEQ multiplex PCR; in TCRdb, only in-frame clones are kept and a portion is missing. The sample includes about 150,000 clones, about 90% of them seen just once. The length of the CDR3 is 16 residues. Germline V gives CDR1 SGHRS, CDR2 YFSETQ. V lost 2 bases to trimming and J lost 0 bases; unmatched junction nucleotides: 5. This clone was recorded once. What it binds is not known. This receptor was taken from an adult in good health. The chain links TRBV5-1 to TRBJ2-7; 10 nucleotides match TRBD1. The material sequenced was peripheral blood, taken on day 0 of AZD1222 vaccination. CDR3 region: CASSLPRDRGSYEQYF. The CDR3 DNA is TGCGCCAGCAGCTTACCCCGGGACAGGGGCTCCTACGAGCAGTACTTC.